This T cell receptor beta chain was recovered during a study of blood T cell repertoires in COVID-19. Study-level information: In each case, the material was cDNA or gDNA derived from T cells, B-cell-depleted T cells, or PBMCs.

Deletions cut 3 bases from V and 1 base from J, with 9 bases between. The CDR3 spans 14 residues. CDR1 and CDR2 (germline): KGHSH, LQKENI. In its sample, this clone was seen a few times. The sample holds other DNA sequences that translate to the same CDR3. Sequencing was performed with immunoSEQ multiplex PCR; in TCRdb, only in-frame clones are kept and a portion is missing. Here the sample spans approximately 260,000 clones, over 75% being singletons. The chain has TRBV18 and TRBJ1-1; possibly TRBD1 for D (5 bases). The clonotype originates from a woman between 35 and 50 years old who had recovered from COVID-19. Source material: peripheral blood. The CDR3 DNA sequence: TGTGCCAGCTCACCTCAAGGGGCGAACACTGAAGCTTTCTTT. Translation: CASSPQGANTEAFF.